Below, 26 T cell receptor beta chains from the same sample are listed, as sequenced in a study of T cells in Graves' hyperthyroidism and ophthalmopathy. RNA transcripts were the template for amplifying TCR beta CDR3 regions. Researchers ran a first-round RT-PCR on the TCR CDR3 using the HTBI primer set. TCRdb redid the calling of the multiplex PCR reads with MiXCR, one entry per CDR3 protein. The sample has under 400,000 distinct CDR3 sequences, 21% seen once. Sequenced input: blood. These receptors were collected from a woman between 45 and 60 years old with Graves' hyperthyroidism.

In this sample, this clonotype turned up many times. In DNA, the CDR3 is TGTGCCAGCAGTGGGACAGGGGTGGCGGAAGCTTTCTTT. It yields the protein CASSGTGVAEAFF. The chain links TRBV2 to TRBJ1-1; TRBD1 agrees at 9 bases. Germline CDR1 reads SNHLY; CDR2 reads FYNNEI. This CDR3 is built from 13 residues. The V segment lost 4 bases and the J segment 8 bases; nucleotides outside the gene matches: 5.

The chain is built from TRBV7-2 and TRBJ2-3; the match to TRBD2 covers 10 bases. Germline V CDR1 and CDR2: SGHTA, FQGNSA. This CDR3 is 13 amino acids long. V shed 5 bases, J shed 6 bases, and the junction held 2 bases outside the gene matches. This CDR3 is CASSTGLADTQYF. CDR3 coding DNA: TGTGCCAGCAGCACGGGACTAGCGGATACGCAGTATTTT.

CDR3 sequence reads: CASSLPGQGGEQYF. The CDR3 region has the DNA TGCGCCAGCAGCCTCCCTGGACAGGGGGGCGAGCAGTACTTC. The chain links TRBV4-1 to TRBJ2-7; 10 bases are a match to TRBD1. This CDR3 has 14 amino acids. Germline V gene lookup returns CDR1 MGHRA and CDR2 YSYEKL. The ends lost 4 bases at V and 6 bases at J; junction bases unmatched: 6.

This clonotype was recorded many times. The J gene is TRBJ2-4, the V gene TRBV20-1; possibly TRBD1 or TRBD2 for D (5 bases each). The ends were cut back, 6 bases at V and 8 bases at J, with 20 bases in the middle. CDR1 and CDR2 (germline): DFQATT, SNEGSKA (reference sequence). This CDR3 contains 14 residues. CDR3 sequence: CSAALGARWDIQYF. CDR3 in DNA: TGCAGTGCCGCTCTCGGGGCCCGCTGGGACATTCAGTACTTC.

This clonotype was observed at least ten times. J is TRBJ2-1 and V is TRBV20-1, with D perhaps TRBD1 or TRBD2 (5 bases each). V was cut by 5 bases and J by 0 bases, with 11 bases left in between. The CDR3 spans 14 residues. The germline V gene encodes CDR1 DFQATT and CDR2 SNEGSKA (reference sequence). CDR3 region: CSAWDVSSYNEQFF. In nucleotides, the CDR3 is TGCAGTGCTTGGGACGTAAGCTCCTACAATGAGCAGTTCTTC.

Worth noting for this clonotype: A single base separates this from a much larger clone, so it may be a read error. This chain links TRBV27 with TRBJ2-1, with D unclear. Germline CDR1 reads MNHEY; CDR2 reads SMNVEV (reference sequence). This CDR3 is 13 amino acids long. The CDR3 coding sequence is TGTGCCAGCAGTTGGAACACCTACAATGGGCAGTTCTTC. The encoded protein is CASSWNTYNGQFF.

This rearrangement joins TRBV30 to TRBJ2-1, with D unresolved. This CDR3 has 14 residues. Looked up from germline, CDR1 is GTSNPN and CDR2 is SVGIG (reference sequence). Deletions cut 2 bases from V and 10 bases from J, with 18 bases between. The CDR3 loop is CAWSNPGPREEQFF. CDR3 in DNA: TGTGCCTGGAGTAATCCGGGCCCCCGCGAAGAGCAGTTCTTC.

This clonotype was seen a few times. The chain couples TRBV10-2 to TRBJ1-6; the D is unclear. The CDR3 spans 14 residues. The germline V gene has CDR1 WSHSY and CDR2 SAAADI. The germline V and J ends were trimmed by 6 bases and 5 bases, with 11 bases remaining between them. The CDR3 region is CASRYLSDNSPLHF. In DNA form, the CDR3 reads TGCGCCAGCAGATACCTTTCCGATAATTCACCCCTCCACTTT.

The sample holds many counts of this clonotype. The CDR3 is CASSATPGAGANVLTF. DNA of the CDR3: TGTGCCAGCAGTGCAACCCCGGGGGCTGGGGCCAACGTCCTGACTTTC. The chain joins TRBV2 to TRBJ2-6, with D possibly matching TRBD2 (6 bases). Trimming stripped 4 bases from V and 2 bases from J, with 12 bases between. The CDR3 is 16 residues long. CDR1 SNHLY and CDR2 FYNNEI come from the germline V gene.

This clonotype was seen at least ten times. This chain connects TRBV20-1 to TRBJ1-1; unclear D gene. Between the trimmed V and J ends, which lost 1 base and 8 bases, there was a span of 11 bases. The length of the CDR3 is 12 residues. The germline V gene has CDR1 DFQATT and CDR2 SNEGSKA (reference sequence). The CDR3 DNA sequence: TGCAGTGCTAGAGGATGGGGAGGCGAAGCTTTCTTT. Translation: CSARGWGGEAFF.

This clonotype was observed at least ten times. The chain joins TRBV6-1 to TRBJ1-3; D might be TRBD1 (5 bases). The ends were cut back, 8 bases at V and 7 bases at J, with 15 bases in the middle. Germline V gene lookup returns CDR1 MNHNS and CDR2 SASEGT. This CDR3 comprises 13 residues. This CDR3 is CASWGEVWNTIYF. CDR3 DNA sequence: TGTGCCAGCTGGGGGGAGGTTTGGAACACCATATATTTT.

This clonotype was seen more than once but under ten times. V and J are TRBV4-1 and TRBJ2-7, with D maybe TRBD2 (6 bases). The CDR3 consists of 13 residues. Germline V CDR1 and CDR2: MGHRA, YSYEKL. The V and J ends lost 2 bases and 8 bases respectively, with 13 bases between them. The CDR3 region has the DNA TGCGCCAGCAGCCAACCGGGGGTTTCACAGCAGTACTTC. This sequence encodes CASSQPGVSQQYF.

Ten or more counts support this clonotype. The genes are TRBV11-2 and TRBJ2-2; D is possibly TRBD1 or TRBD2 (5 bases each). Trimming pared 6 bases from V and 1 base from J, leaving 18 bases between. The CDR3 length is 17 residues. The germline V gene has CDR1 SGHAT and CDR2 FQNNGV. Here the CDR3 reads CASRLRSGTENTGELFF. For the CDR3, the DNA is TGTGCCAGCAGATTAAGGTCCGGGACGGAGAACACCGGGGAGCTGTTTTTT.

V and J are TRBV6-1 and TRBJ1-5, with 10 bases identical to TRBD1. Germline V gene sequence: CDR1 MNHNS, CDR2 SASEGT. With V trimmed by 3 bases and J by 9 bases, 5 bases remained unmatched. The CDR3 consists of 14 residues. CDR3 in DNA: TGTGCCAGCAGTGAGGGGACAGGGGTACGGCCCCAGCATTTT. It codes for CASSEGTGVRPQHF.

The chain is built from TRBV7-6 and TRBJ1-1; no firm D call. The CDR3 is made up of 14 amino acids. V lost 2 bases, J lost 2 bases, and 9 bases lay in between. Germline values: CDR1 SGHVS, CDR2 FNYEAQ. The CDR3 loop is CASSLYTGNTEAFF. The CDR3 nucleotides read TGTGCCAGCAGCTTATATACGGGAAACACTGAAGCTTTCTTT.

This clonotype was seen only a few times. V usage is TRBV7-9 and J usage is TRBJ2-5; a possible D gene is TRBD2 (5 bases). Germline CDR1 reads SEHNR; CDR2 reads FQNEAQ (reference sequence). The ends were cut back, 1 base at V and 3 bases at J, with 9 bases in the middle. The CDR3 length is 14 residues. The CDR3 sequence: CASSLVAGEETQYF. The CDR3 DNA reads as TGTGCCAGCAGCTTAGTGGCGGGCGAAGAGACCCAGTACTTC.

The V and J genes are TRBV3-1 and TRBJ1-2; 7 bases fit TRBD1. The CDR3 has 15 residues. CDR1 and CDR2 (germline): LGHDT, YNNKEL (reference sequence). The ends lost 4 bases at V and 2 bases at J; junction bases unmatched: 7. This CDR3 reads CASSRRDSSNYGYTF. CDR3 DNA sequence: TGTGCCAGCAGCCGCCGGGACAGTTCCAACTATGGCTACACCTTC.

This clonotype was observed many times. CDR3 sequence: CASSLTGDQPQHF. As DNA, the CDR3 is TGTGCCAGCAGCTTGACAGGGGATCAGCCCCAGCATTTT. This chain uses TRBV7-8 with TRBJ1-5; the match to TRBD1 covers 8 bases. CDR3 length equals 13 residues. The V gene's germline CDR1 is SGHVS and CDR2 FQNEAQ. V shed 3 bases, J shed 5 bases, and the junction held 0 bases outside the gene matches.

This clonotype came up a few times. V usage is TRBV9 and J usage is TRBJ2-3; 12 bases match TRBD2. After removal of 3 bases from V and 3 bases from J, the junction contained 2 bases not matched to a gene. CDR3 length: 15 amino acids. Germline V lookup: CDR1 SGDLS, CDR2 YYNGEE. The CDR3 sequence is CASSATSGGTDTQYF. In DNA form, the CDR3 reads TGTGCCAGCAGCGCGACTAGCGGGGGTACAGATACGCAGTATTTT.

This clonotype was detected many times. The J gene is TRBJ2-3, the V gene TRBV7-3, with TRBD2 as a possible D gene (5 bases). The CDR3 loop spans 15 amino acids. V was trimmed by 5 bases and J by 3 bases, leaving 15 bases between them. The germline gives CDR1 SGHTA, CDR2 FQGTGA. Here the CDR3 reads CASSPKGRWTDTQYF. Written as DNA, the CDR3 is TGTGCCAGCAGCCCAAAAGGGAGATGGACAGATACGCAGTATTTT.

This clonotype was observed many times. The chain has TRBV20-1 and TRBJ1-1; possibly TRBD1 for D (6 bases). Trimming removed 5 bases from V and 7 bases from J, with 17 bases in between. The CDR3 is made up of 13 amino acids. Per the germline V gene, CDR1 is DFQATT and CDR2 is SNEGSKA (reference sequence). In DNA, the CDR3 is TGCAGTGCTGCGAGGACAGTGAGAAATGAAGCTTTCTTT. This codes for CSAARTVRNEAFF.

This clonotype has ten or more counts. V is TRBV27 and J is TRBJ2-1, with D tentatively TRBD1 (6 bases). This CDR3 is 17 amino acids long. Germline lookup yields CDR1 MNHEY and CDR2 SMNVEV (reference sequence). The germline V and J ends were trimmed by 3 bases and 4 bases, with 19 bases remaining between them. DNA of the CDR3: TGTGCCAGCAGTTTCGTTCAGGGCAGGGGACGTTACAATGAGCAGTTCTTC. Translating gives CASSFVQGRGRYNEQFF.

This clonotype was detected many times. The chain joins TRBV3-1 to TRBJ2-7; 11 positions agree with TRBD2. V shed 4 bases, J shed 3 bases, and the junction held 5 bases outside the gene matches. Germline V lookup: CDR1 LGHDT, CDR2 YNNKEL (reference sequence). This CDR3 is built from 15 residues. The CDR3 is CASSPTSGSRYEQYF. The CDR3 DNA follows: TGTGCCAGCAGCCCCACTAGCGGGAGTCGCTACGAGCAGTACTTC.

This clonotype was recorded many times. The chain links TRBV27 to TRBJ2-3; weak D call: TRBD1 (8 bases). The length of the CDR3 is 14 residues. V lost 8 bases and J lost 4, with 16 bases in between. The V gene's germline CDR1 is MNHEY and CDR2 SMNVEV (reference sequence). The CDR3 DNA follows: TGTGCCAGCTCCCGGACAGGGAGGGCAGATACGCAGTATTTT. Translation gives CASSRTGRADTQYF.

In its sample, this clonotype was seen many times. This chain links TRBV29-1 with TRBJ2-3; D is undetermined. V was clipped by 7 bases and J by 0 bases, with 14 bases between them. This CDR3 has 14 amino acids. Germline lookup yields CDR1 SQVTM and CDR2 ANQGSEA. The CDR3 DNA reads TGCAGCGCCAATAGTGGAGTCAGCACAGATACGCAGTATTTT. Translation gives CSANSGVSTDTQYF.

Details on this clonotype: This could be a read error, since a much larger clone is one nucleotide away. This chain joins TRBV20-1 and TRBJ1-1, with D tentatively TRBD1 (5 bases). Germline V gene lookup returns CDR1 DFQATT and CDR2 SNEGSKA (reference sequence). The CDR3 runs 14 residues. The CDR3 nucleotides read TGCAGGGCGGGACGGGGCCGTATGAACACTGAAGCTTTCTTT. It encodes CRAGRGRMNTEAFF.